The T cell receptor (beta chain) described here comes from a study of high-grade serous ovarian cancer treatment subgroups. Study-level background: Each sample yielded on average roughly 7,000 unique TCR beta rearrangements from around 15,000 reads.

The method was immunoSEQ multiplex PCR; TCRdb's version includes in-frame clones alone and lacks a portion of them. The sample carries around 8,000 clones, about 72% recorded once. Study observations and caveats: TCR relatedness rose with neoantigen level and trended with mutation load.

By sample fraction, this clone is large. What it binds is not known. Tumor tissue was taken before any definitive surgery or chemotherapy was given. The CDR3 sequence is 15 residues long. V was trimmed by 5 bases and J by 0 bases, leaving 10 bases between them. CDR1 is SEHNR and CDR2 is FQNEAQ in the germline V gene (reference sequence). Sequencing input: tumor tissue. The TCR comes from a human donor with high-grade serous ovarian cancer. V usage is TRBV7-9 and J usage is TRBJ1-4; a possible D gene is TRBD1 (5 bases). The CDR3 nucleotides are TGTGCCAGCAGCCCGCGACAGACAACTAATGAAAAACTGTTTTTT. It encodes CASSPRQTTNEKLFF.